These 13 T cell receptor beta chains were all obtained from the same sample, sequenced in a study of blood T cell repertoires in COVID-19. Libraries were prepared by immunoSEQ multiplex PCR; TCRdb keeps only in-frame clonotypes and omits some of them. The data hold roughly 320,000 clones, with around 90% observed a single time. Sequencing was carried out using peripheral blood. Receptors originate from a man aged 70-80 years with acute or convalescent COVID-19.

In nucleotides, the CDR3 is TGTGCCAGCAGTGGGATCCGACAGGGCAGTTCACCCCTCCACTTT. Residues: CASSGIRQGSSPLHF. J is TRBJ1-6 and V is TRBV25-1; TRBD1 aligns across 7 bases. The germline V gene encodes CDR1 MGHDK and CDR2 SYGVNS. The CDR3 loop spans 15 amino acids. With V trimmed by 4 bases and J by 9 bases, 9 bases remained unmatched. The whole variable domain, filled in from reference TRBV25-1 and TRBJ1-6, reads EADIYQTPRYLVIGTGKKITLECSQTMGHDKMYWYQQDPGMELHLIHYSYGVNSTEKGDLSSESTVSRIRTEHFPLTLESARPSHTSQYLCASSGIRQGSSPLHFGNGTRLTVT.

This chain connects TRBV27 to TRBJ2-3; the D gene is possibly TRBD2 (7 bases). V gave up 6 bases and J gave up 4 bases, with 11 bases separating them. CDR1 MNHEY and CDR2 SMNVEV come from the germline V gene (reference sequence). The CDR3 covers 13 residues. The CDR3 DNA reads as TGTGCCAGCAGGTCGGGGGGCGCAGATACGCAGTATTTT. As protein: CASRSGGADTQYF.

V is TRBV11-2 and J is TRBJ2-3; D is unclear. V gave up 5 bases and J gave up 9 bases, with 12 bases separating them. The CDR3 is made up of 12 amino acids. CDR1 is SGHAT and CDR2 is FQNNGV in the germline V gene. CDR3 protein: CASSPDIATQYF. The CDR3 DNA sequence: TGTGCCAGCAGCCCCGATATCGCGACGCAGTATTTT.

DNA of the CDR3: TGTGCCAGCAGTGAAGCTGGGAGATCGAGCAATCAGCCCCAGCATTTT. Translated: CASSEAGRSSNQPQHF. This chain joins TRBV2 and TRBJ1-5; D is ambiguous. V gave up 0 bases and J gave up 1 base, with 10 bases separating them. The CDR3 sequence is 16 residues long. Germline values: CDR1 SNHLY, CDR2 FYNNEI.

The V call is TRBV5-1, the J call TRBJ2-5, with 8 bases identical to TRBD1. The CDR3 consists of 12 residues. CDR1 SGHRS and CDR2 YFSETQ come from the germline V gene. V was clipped by 6 bases and J by 5 bases; unmatched bases: 3. In DNA, the CDR3 is TGCGCCAGCACCCGGGACAGGGAGACCCAGTACTTC. This encodes CASTRDRETQYF.

This CDR3 reads CASSYGRQGAPWKAFF. The CDR3 DNA sequence: TGTGCCAGCAGTTACGGAAGACAGGGGGCACCTTGGAAAGCTTTCTTT. This chain links TRBV6-2 or TRBV6-3 with TRBJ1-1, with 10 bases matching TRBD1. There are 16 residues in the CDR3. CDR1 is MNHEY and CDR2 is SVGEGT in the germline V gene. V shed 2 bases, J shed 9 bases, and the junction held 12 bases outside the gene matches.

The genes are TRBV7-3 and TRBJ2-2, with 8 positions matching TRBD2. The V gene's germline CDR1 is SGHTA and CDR2 FQGTGA. The CDR3 runs to 16 residues. Losses at the gene ends were 4 bases for V and 4 bases for J; bases not matched to a gene: 8. DNA for the CDR3: TGTGCCAGCAGCTCCCGGGGTAGCGGGGTCACCGGGGAGCTGTTTTTT. It translates to CASSSRGSGVTGELFF.

The chain carries TRBV18 and TRBJ1-1; D unclear. Trimming cost V 6 bases and J 0 bases, with 17 bases left between them. CDR3 length: 16 residues. Germline-derived CDR1 and CDR2 are KGHSH and LQKENI. This CDR3 reads CASSPGGRTMNTEAFF. CDR3 DNA: TGTGCCAGCTCCCCCGGCGGGCGGACTATGAACACTGAAGCTTTCTTT.

The chain is built from TRBV24-1 and TRBJ1-3; D not resolved. The V end was cut by 7 bases, the J end by 1 base, with 10 bases between. Germline V CDR1 and CDR2: KGHDR, SFDVKD. The CDR3 runs 14 residues. CDR3 amino acids: CATRSWESGNTIYF. DNA of the CDR3: TGTGCCACCAGGTCCTGGGAGTCTGGAAACACCATATATTTT.

This chain connects TRBV2 to TRBJ1-4; TRBD1 matches 7 bases. The CDR3 sequence is 13 residues long. Germline V lookup: CDR1 SNHLY, CDR2 FYNNEI. Losses at the gene ends were 6 bases for V and 8 bases for J; bases not matched to a gene: 6. The CDR3 DNA is TGTGCCAGCAGGGCCGGGGACAGAGAAAAACTGTTTTTT. Its protein is CASRAGDREKLFF.

This clone was detected only a few times. The genes are TRBV7-6 and TRBJ2-1; 9 bases match TRBD2. V lost 2 bases to trimming and J lost 6 bases; unmatched junction nucleotides: 8. This CDR3 has 16 amino acids. Germline V lookup: CDR1 SGHVS, CDR2 FNYEAQ. CDR3 sequence (DNA): TGTGCCAGCAGCTTACCGGGACTAGCTTCTGGCAATGAGCAGTTCTTC. It specifies CASSLPGLASGNEQFF. Filled out from reference TRBV7-6 and TRBJ2-1, the complete variable domain reads GAGVSQSPRYKVTKRGQDVALRCDPISGHVSLYWYRQALGQGPEFLTYFNYEAQQDKSGLPNDRFSAERPEGSISTLTIQRTEQRDSAMYRCASSLPGLASGNEQFFGPGTRLTVL.

This chain joins TRBV27 and TRBJ1-4, with D uncertain. CDR3 length equals 14 residues. CDR1 and CDR2 (germline): MNHEY, SMNVEV (reference sequence). Trimming removed 3 bases at V and 5 bases at J, with 10 bases between. CDR3 in DNA: TGTGCCAGCAGTTTCGCGGGCGCAAATGAAAAACTGTTTTTT. It codes for CASSFAGANEKLFF.

In nucleotides, the CDR3 is TGTGCCACCAGTGAACAGACAGAAGCCTACGAGCAGTACTTC. It yields the protein CATSEQTEAYEQYF. The chain employs TRBV24-1 and TRBJ2-7; weak D call: TRBD1 (5 bases). The CDR3 contains 14 residues. Germline assignment: CDR1 KGHDR and CDR2 SFDVKD. Deletions cut 4 bases from V and 2 bases from J, with 11 bases between.